These T cell receptor beta chains were read from a single sample in a study of T-cell memory formation after mild COVID-19. Via MiXCR, TCRdb re-called the 5' RACE reads, giving one row per CDR3 protein. The data show 550,000 to 600,000 distinct CDR3 sequences, about 18% seen once. Sample: PBMCs or a T cell subset sorted from them (not recorded which). The receptors were sampled from an adult woman who had mild COVID-19 (a few samples of this study predate the infection). Cell type and time point are not known. CDR3s include the opening cysteine and the closing phenylalanine or tryptophan. The order of the fields is V gene, J gene, CDR3 protein.

V gene: TRBV29-1
J gene: TRBJ2-3
CDR3 protein: CSVDEGGQGTDTQYF

V gene: TRBV7-9
J gene: TRBJ2-1
CDR3 protein: CASSLVTGPSYNEQFF

V gene: TRBV29-1
J gene: TRBJ2-7
CDR3 protein: CSVRGLLLKTETYEQYF

V gene: TRBV5-4
J gene: TRBJ2-1
CDR3 protein: CASSLENRVKGEQFF

V gene: TRBV12-3/TRBV12-4
J gene: TRBJ1-4
CDR3 protein: CASIFTGATNEKLFF

V gene: TRBV12-3/TRBV12-4
J gene: TRBJ2-5
CDR3 protein: CASSIYSGMETQYF

V gene: TRBV5-1
J gene: TRBJ1-6
CDR3 protein: CASSFGVQGNNSPLHF

V gene: TRBV21-1
J gene: TRBJ2-7
CDR3 protein: CASSKLIDRKRYEQYF

V gene: TRBV25-1
J gene: TRBJ2-6
CDR3 protein: CASTSPGSGANVLTF

V gene: TRBV7-3
J gene: TRBJ1-6
CDR3 protein: CASSWDGYSPLHF

V gene: TRBV10-3
J gene: TRBJ2-3
CDR3 protein: CATRTSGTDTQYF

V gene: TRBV12-3/TRBV12-4
J gene: TRBJ1-4
CDR3 protein: CASKAGTANNEKLFF

V gene: TRBV20-1
J gene: TRBJ2-2
CDR3 protein: CSARDLRAPRGTGELFF

V gene: TRBV6-1
J gene: TRBJ1-2
CDR3 protein: CASSESFVGAYGYTF

V gene: TRBV2
J gene: TRBJ1-1
CDR3 protein: CASSEQWANAEAFF

V gene: TRBV5-1
J gene: TRBJ2-7
CDR3 protein: CASSLGTQGSYEQYF

V gene: TRBV7-9
J gene: TRBJ2-5
CDR3 protein: CASSSGGETQYF

V gene: TRBV11-1
J gene: TRBJ2-3
CDR3 protein: CASSFFPLITAGGLPDTQYF